The next 7 T cell receptor beta chains were all read from a single sample in a study of blood T cell repertoires in COVID-19. TCRdb's table, derived via immunoSEQ multiplex PCR, lists solely in-frame clones and lacks some. This table holds 85,000 to 100,000 clones, 85% found once. The sample comprised peripheral blood. The receptors here all came from a man between 60 and 75 years old with acute or convalescent COVID-19.

CDR3 sequence: CASSLRQGSTEAFF. CDR3 bases: TGTGCCAGCAGCTTAAGACAGGGAAGCACTGAAGCTTTCTTT. The chain recombines TRBV13 with TRBJ1-1; 7 bases align to TRBD1. The germline V gene encodes CDR1 PRHDT and CDR2 FYEKMQ (reference sequence). The V segment lost 2 bases and the J segment 4 bases; nucleotides outside the gene matches: 4. CDR3 length: 14 residues. Supplemented by reference TRBV13 and TRBJ1-1, the full variable domain reads AAGVIQSPRHLIKEKRETATLKCYPIPRHDTVYWYQQGPGQDPQFLISFYEKMQSDKGSIPDRFSAQQFSDYHSELNMSSLELGDSALYFCASSLRQGSTEAFFGQGTRLTVV.

The chain is built from TRBV30 and TRBJ2-5, with TRBD1 matching 9 bases. Per the germline V gene, CDR1 is GTSNPN and CDR2 is SVGIG (reference sequence). V lost 5 bases to trimming and J lost 5 bases; unmatched junction nucleotides: 6. The length of the CDR3 is 13 residues. The CDR3 loop is CAWAQGAGETQYF. CDR3 in DNA: TGTGCCTGGGCACAGGGGGCCGGTGAGACCCAGTACTTC.

This clone was seen just once. The genes are TRBV30 and TRBJ1-2, with 9 bases lining up with TRBD1. CDR1 GTSNPN and CDR2 SVGIG come from the germline V gene (reference sequence). Trimming cost V 0 bases and J 6 bases; bases outside gene matches: 5. CDR3 length: 14 amino acids. The CDR3 spells CAWSVLGTGNGYTF. The CDR3 DNA is TGTGCCTGGAGTGTACTCGGGACAGGGAATGGCTACACCTTC.

This clone was detected only once. The chain couples TRBV7-3 to TRBJ1-1; D is uncertain. Trimming stripped 8 bases from V and 1 base from J, with 11 bases between. The CDR3 covers 13 residues. Germline V gives CDR1 SGHTA, CDR2 FQGTGA. CDR3 bases: TGTGCCAGCGGCATGGGGAGGAACACTGAAGCTTTCTTT. Its protein is CASGMGRNTEAFF.

This clone has only one observation. V and J are TRBV5-1 and TRBJ2-5; 15 nucleotides align to TRBD2. Trimming took 3 bases from V and 5 from J; bases not matched to a gene: 5. The CDR3 has 16 residues. Germline V lookup: CDR1 SGHRS, CDR2 YFSETQ. CDR3 coding DNA: TGCGCCAGCAGCTGGACTAGCGGGGGGGGCCGGGAGACCCAGTACTTC. This translates into CASSWTSGGGRETQYF.

The chain uses TRBV12-3 or TRBV12-4 and TRBJ1-2; TRBD1 matches at 9 bases. The CDR3 is made up of 13 amino acids. The junction had 3 bases not matched to a gene; V was cut back by 4 bases and J by 6 bases. CDR3 sequence: CASSSQGADGYTF. CDR3 DNA: TGTGCCAGCAGTTCACAGGGGGCCGATGGCTACACCTTC.

The chain is built from TRBV18 and TRBJ1-1, with TRBD1 as a possible D gene (5 bases). The CDR3 is 13 residues long. V gave up 3 bases and J gave up 2 bases, with 7 bases separating them. Germline CDR1 and CDR2: KGHSH and LQKENI. CDR3 in DNA: TGTGCCAGCTCACCTGACAGTAACACTGAAGCTTTCTTT. The encoded protein is CASSPDSNTEAFF.